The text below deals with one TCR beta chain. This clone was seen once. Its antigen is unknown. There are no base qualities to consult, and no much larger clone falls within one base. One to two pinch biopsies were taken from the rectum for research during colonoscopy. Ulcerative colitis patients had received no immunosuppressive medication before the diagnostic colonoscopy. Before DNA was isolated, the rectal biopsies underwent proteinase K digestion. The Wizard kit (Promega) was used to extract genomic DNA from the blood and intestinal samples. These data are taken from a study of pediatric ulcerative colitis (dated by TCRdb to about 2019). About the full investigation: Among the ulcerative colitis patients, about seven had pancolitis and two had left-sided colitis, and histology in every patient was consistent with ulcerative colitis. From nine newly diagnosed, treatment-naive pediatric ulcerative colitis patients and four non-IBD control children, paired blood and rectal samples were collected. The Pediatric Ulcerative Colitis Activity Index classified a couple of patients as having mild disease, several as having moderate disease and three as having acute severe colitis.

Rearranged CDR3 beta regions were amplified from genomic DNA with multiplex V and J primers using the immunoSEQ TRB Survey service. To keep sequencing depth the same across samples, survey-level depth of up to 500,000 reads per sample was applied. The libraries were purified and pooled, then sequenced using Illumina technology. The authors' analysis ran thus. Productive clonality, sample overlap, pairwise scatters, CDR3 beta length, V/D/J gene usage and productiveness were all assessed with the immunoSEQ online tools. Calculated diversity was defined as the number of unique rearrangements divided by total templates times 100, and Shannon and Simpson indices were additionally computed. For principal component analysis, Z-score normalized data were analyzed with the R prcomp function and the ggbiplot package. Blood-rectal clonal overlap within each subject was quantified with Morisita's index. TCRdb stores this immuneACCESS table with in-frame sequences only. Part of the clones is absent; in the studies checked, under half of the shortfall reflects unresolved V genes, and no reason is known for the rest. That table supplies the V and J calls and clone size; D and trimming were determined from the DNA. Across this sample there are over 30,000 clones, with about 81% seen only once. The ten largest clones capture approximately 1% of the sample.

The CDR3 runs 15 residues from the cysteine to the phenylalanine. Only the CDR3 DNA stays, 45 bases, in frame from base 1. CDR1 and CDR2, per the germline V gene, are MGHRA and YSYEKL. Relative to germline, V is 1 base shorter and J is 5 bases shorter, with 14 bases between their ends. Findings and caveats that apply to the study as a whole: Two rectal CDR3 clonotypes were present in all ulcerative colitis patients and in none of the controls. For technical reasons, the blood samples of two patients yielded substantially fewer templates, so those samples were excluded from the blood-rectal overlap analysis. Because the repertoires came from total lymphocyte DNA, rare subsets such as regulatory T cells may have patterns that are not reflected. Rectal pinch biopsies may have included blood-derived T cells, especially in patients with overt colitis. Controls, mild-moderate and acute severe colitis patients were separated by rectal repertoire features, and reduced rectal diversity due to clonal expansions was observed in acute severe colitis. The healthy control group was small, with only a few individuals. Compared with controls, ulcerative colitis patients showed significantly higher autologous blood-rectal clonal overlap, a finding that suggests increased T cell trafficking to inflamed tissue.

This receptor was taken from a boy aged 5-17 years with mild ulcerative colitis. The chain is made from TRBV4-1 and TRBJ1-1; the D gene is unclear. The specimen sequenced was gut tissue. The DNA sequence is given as TGCGCCAGCAGCCAAGGACTCCCCATGGGGACTGAAGCTTTCTTT. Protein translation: CASSQGLPMGTEAFF.